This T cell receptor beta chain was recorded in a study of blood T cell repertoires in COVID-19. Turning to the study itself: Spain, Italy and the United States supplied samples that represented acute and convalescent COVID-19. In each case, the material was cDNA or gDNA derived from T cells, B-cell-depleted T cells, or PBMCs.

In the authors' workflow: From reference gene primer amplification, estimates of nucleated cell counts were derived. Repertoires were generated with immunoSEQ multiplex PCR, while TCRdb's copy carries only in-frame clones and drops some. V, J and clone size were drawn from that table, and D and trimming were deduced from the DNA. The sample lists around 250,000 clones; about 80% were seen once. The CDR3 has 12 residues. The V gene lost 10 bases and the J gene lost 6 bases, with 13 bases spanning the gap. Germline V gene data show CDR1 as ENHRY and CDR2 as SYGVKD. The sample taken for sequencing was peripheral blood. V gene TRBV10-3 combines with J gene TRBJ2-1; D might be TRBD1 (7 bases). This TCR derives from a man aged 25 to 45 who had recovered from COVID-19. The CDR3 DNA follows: TGTGCCACCGGACAGGAGGGCAATGAGCAGTTCTTC. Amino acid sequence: CATGQEGNEQFF.